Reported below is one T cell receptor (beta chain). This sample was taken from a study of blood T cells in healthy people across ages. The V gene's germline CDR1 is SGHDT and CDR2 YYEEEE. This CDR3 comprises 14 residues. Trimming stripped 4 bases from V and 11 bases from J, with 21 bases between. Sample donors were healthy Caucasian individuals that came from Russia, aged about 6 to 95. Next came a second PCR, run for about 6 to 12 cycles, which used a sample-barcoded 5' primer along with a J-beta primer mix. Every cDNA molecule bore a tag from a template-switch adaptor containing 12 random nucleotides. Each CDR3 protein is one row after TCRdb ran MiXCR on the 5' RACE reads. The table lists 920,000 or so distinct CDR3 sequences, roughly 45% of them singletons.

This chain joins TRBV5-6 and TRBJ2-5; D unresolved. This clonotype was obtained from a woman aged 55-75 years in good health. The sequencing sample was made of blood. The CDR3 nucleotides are TGTGCCAGCAGCATCCGGGTCCGTAACAATGAGCAGTACTTC. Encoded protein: CASSIRVRNNEQYF.